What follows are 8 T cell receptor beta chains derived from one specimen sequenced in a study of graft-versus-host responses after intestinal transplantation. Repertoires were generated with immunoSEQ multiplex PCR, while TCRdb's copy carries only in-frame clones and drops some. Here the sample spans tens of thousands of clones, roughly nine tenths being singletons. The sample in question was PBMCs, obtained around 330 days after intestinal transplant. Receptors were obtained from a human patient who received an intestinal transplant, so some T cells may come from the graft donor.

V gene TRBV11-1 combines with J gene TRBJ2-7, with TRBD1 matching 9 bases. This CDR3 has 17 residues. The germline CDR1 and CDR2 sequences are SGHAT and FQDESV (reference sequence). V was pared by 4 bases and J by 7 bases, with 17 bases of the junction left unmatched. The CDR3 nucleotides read TGTGCCAGCAGCTCCCTGGACGGACAGGGGCCAAAGAGTGAGCAGTACTTC. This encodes CASSSLDGQGPKSEQYF.

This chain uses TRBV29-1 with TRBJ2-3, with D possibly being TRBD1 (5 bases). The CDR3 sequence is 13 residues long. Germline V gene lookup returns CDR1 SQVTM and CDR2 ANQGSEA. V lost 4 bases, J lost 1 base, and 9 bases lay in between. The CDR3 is CSVVVGGTDTQYF. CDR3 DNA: TGCAGCGTTGTGGTAGGGGGCACAGATACGCAGTATTTT.

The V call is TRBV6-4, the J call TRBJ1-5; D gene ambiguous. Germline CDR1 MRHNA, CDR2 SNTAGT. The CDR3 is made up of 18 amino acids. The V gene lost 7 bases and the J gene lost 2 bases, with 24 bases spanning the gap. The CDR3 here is CASNSLPGAHYRNQPQHF. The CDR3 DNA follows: TGTGCCAGCAATTCTCTACCGGGTGCCCACTACCGCAATCAGCCCCAGCATTTT.

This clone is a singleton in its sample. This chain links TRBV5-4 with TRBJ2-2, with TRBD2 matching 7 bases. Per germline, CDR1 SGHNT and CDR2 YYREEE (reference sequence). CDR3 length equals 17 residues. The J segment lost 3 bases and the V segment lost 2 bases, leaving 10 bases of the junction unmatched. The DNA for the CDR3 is TGTGCCAGCAGCTTTGTCGGCGGGAGATGGGACACCGGGGAGCTGTTTTTT. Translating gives CASSFVGGRWDTGELFF.

This CDR3 is CASSSLRGNYEQYF. In DNA, the CDR3 is TGTGCCAGCAGTTCGCTTCGGGGGAACTACGAGCAGTACTTC. The chain carries TRBV6-5 and TRBJ2-7, with D possibly matching TRBD2 (6 bases). V was shortened by 4 bases and J by 3 bases, with 13 bases between the two germline ends. Germline CDR1 is MNHEY and CDR2 is SVGAGI. This CDR3 is built from 14 residues.

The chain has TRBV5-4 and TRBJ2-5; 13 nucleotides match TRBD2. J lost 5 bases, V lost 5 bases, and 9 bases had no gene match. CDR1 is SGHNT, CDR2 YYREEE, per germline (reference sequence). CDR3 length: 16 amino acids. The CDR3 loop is CASSSNRLAGGETQYF. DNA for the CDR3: TGTGCCAGCAGTTCAAATCGACTAGCGGGAGGTGAGACCCAGTACTTC.

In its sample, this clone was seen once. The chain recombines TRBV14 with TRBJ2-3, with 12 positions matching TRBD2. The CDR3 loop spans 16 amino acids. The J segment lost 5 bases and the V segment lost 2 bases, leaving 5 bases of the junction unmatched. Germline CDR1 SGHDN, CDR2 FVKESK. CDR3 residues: CASSQQLAGGGDTQYF. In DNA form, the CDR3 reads TGTGCCAGCAGCCAACAACTAGCGGGGGGAGGAGATACGCAGTATTTT. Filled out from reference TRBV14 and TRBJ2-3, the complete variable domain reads EAGVTQFPSHSVIEKGQTVTLRCDPISGHDNLYWYRRVMGKEIKFLLHFVKESKQDESGMPNNRFLAERTGGTYSTLKVQPAELEDSGVYFCASSQQLAGGGDTQYFGPGTRLTVL.

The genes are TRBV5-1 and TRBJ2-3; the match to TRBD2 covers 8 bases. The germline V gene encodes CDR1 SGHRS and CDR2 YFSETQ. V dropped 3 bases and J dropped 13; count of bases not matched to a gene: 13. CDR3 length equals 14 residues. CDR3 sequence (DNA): TGCGCCAGCAGCTATCGTATCGCCGGGACTAGGGAGTATTTT. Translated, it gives CASSYRIAGTREYF.